Following are 10 T cell receptor beta chains from one sample sequenced in a study of T cells in localized non-small cell lung cancer. Using immunoSEQ multiplex PCR, the repertoire was profiled, and TCRdb retains in-frame clones only, with some absent. The repertoire holds about 3,000 clones, approximately 23% seen once, with approximately 23% in the top ten. The source was lung tumor tissue, collected before any cancer treatment. These receptors were obtained from a woman between 40 and 69 years old with stage I lung adenocarcinoma.

This sequence joins TRBV6-8 and TRBJ2-1, with D possibly TRBD1 on 6 matching bases. From germline, CDR1 is MNHGY and CDR2 SAAAGT. There are 17 residues in the CDR3. The ends were cut back, 4 bases at V and 3 bases at J, with 19 bases in the middle. The CDR3 protein is CASSWSTTGKNYNEQFF. The CDR3 nucleotides are TGTGCCAGCAGTTGGAGTACAACAGGGAAAAACTACAATGAGCAGTTCTTC.

A few counts support this clone. The chain links TRBV11-3 to TRBJ1-5; 11 nucleotides line up with TRBD1. Trimming removed 1 base from V and 7 bases from J; junction bases left unmatched: 3. CDR3 size: 15 residues. The germline gives CDR1 SGHNT, CDR2 YENEEA. The CDR3 sequence: CASSLGGQGGQPQHF. CDR3 nucleotides: TGTGCCAGCAGCTTAGGGGGACAGGGGGGACAGCCCCAGCATTTT.

This sequence joins TRBV19 and TRBJ2-4, with D possibly being TRBD2 (6 bases). The germline CDR1 and CDR2 sequences are LNHDA and SQIVND (reference sequence). CDR3 size: 13 residues. Trimming stripped 8 bases from V and 0 bases from J, with 8 bases between. The CDR3 sequence: CASSGVAKNIQYF. In DNA form, the CDR3 reads TGTGCCAGTTCGGGGGTAGCCAAAAACATTCAGTACTTC.

The chain joins TRBV19 to TRBJ1-3; D unclear. The CDR3 totals 16 residues. Trimming took 2 bases from V and 0 from J, leaving 11 bases between them. The V gene's germline CDR1 is LNHDA and CDR2 SQIVND (reference sequence). The CDR3 DNA is TGTGCCAGTAGTATAACGGAACGTCTCTCTGGAAACACCATATATTTT. Protein sequence: CASSITERLSGNTIYF.

V gene TRBV5-1 combines with J gene TRBJ1-1, with 7 bases lining up with TRBD1. Per germline, CDR1 SGHRS and CDR2 YFSETQ. Germline trimming cut 4 bases from V and 4 bases from J; bases unmatched to any gene: 10. The CDR3 runs to 15 residues. CDR3 bases: TGCGCCAGCAGCCCACCTGACAGGGAGGGCACTGAAGCTTTCTTT. This gives the protein CASSPPDREGTEAFF.

The chain uses TRBV19 and TRBJ1-2, with D possibly being TRBD1 (6 bases). V was cut by 4 bases and J by 0 bases, with 12 bases left in between. CDR3 length: 15 residues. CDR1 and CDR2 (germline): LNHDA, SQIVND (reference sequence). CDR3 region: CASSNQDRPNYGYTF. As DNA, the CDR3 is TGTGCCAGTAGTAACCAAGACAGGCCTAACTATGGCTACACCTTC.

This clone has only a few counts. This chain links TRBV18 with TRBJ1-6; the D gene is possibly TRBD1 (5 bases). Germline lookup yields CDR1 KGHSH and CDR2 LQKENI. The CDR3 length is 14 residues. V was clipped by 3 bases and J by 5 bases, with 8 bases between them. CDR3 sequence reads: CASSPGHNNSPLHF. The CDR3 coding sequence is TGTGCCAGCTCACCCGGACACAATAATTCACCCCTCCACTTT.

V gene TRBV19 combines with J gene TRBJ2-1; 8 bases agree with TRBD2. Germline CDR1 LNHDA, CDR2 SQIVND (reference sequence). The J segment lost 9 bases and the V segment lost 7 bases, leaving 17 bases of the junction unmatched. The CDR3 has 16 amino acids. The CDR3 coding sequence is TGTGCCAGTACCGTCAATCCCTCGGGGGGGCGGGTTGAGCAGTTCTTC. This gives the protein CASTVNPSGGRVEQFF.

This chain uses TRBV2 with TRBJ1-3, with D possibly being TRBD1 (6 bases). V lost 9 bases and J lost 4, with 10 bases in between. CDR1 and CDR2 from the germline V gene are SNHLY and FYNNEI. The CDR3 has 12 residues. The CDR3 loop reads CARGGRGNTIYF. CDR3 DNA sequence: TGTGCCAGAGGGGGTAGGGGAAACACCATATATTTT.

V usage is TRBV29-1 and J usage is TRBJ2-7; TRBD2 aligns across 9 bases. Germline assignment: CDR1 SQVTM and CDR2 ANQGSEA. Trimming cost V 6 bases and J 5 bases; bases outside gene matches: 2. CDR3 length equals 11 residues. For the CDR3, the DNA is TGCAGCGTAGGGACTAGCCACGAGCAGTACTTC. Amino acids: CSVGTSHEQYF.